Listed below are T cell receptor beta chains from one sample, sequenced in a study of T cell responses to AZD1222 COVID-19 vaccine. The table came from immunoSEQ multiplex PCR; TCRdb's copy has only in-frame clones and leaves some out. The data hold 150,000 to 200,000 clones, with 94% observed a single time. The sequenced sample was peripheral blood, obtained on day 0 of AZD1222 vaccination. The receptors originated from an adult in good health. Each CDR3 is given without its conserved first and last residue. Size is omitted from some rows. Given values are once, few, many or a class for expanded clones.

TRBJ2-7	TRBV3-1/TRBV3-2	-	ASSQDFTGQY
TRBJ1-2	TRBV27	-	ASSLSAGRAFNYGYT
TRBJ2-7	TRBV5-1	-	ASSLQGPEQY
TRBJ2-7	TRBV19	-	ASTPWTGHYEQY
TRBJ1-1	TRBV29-1	-	SVAGQAAGPNTEAF
TRBJ1-3	TRBV4-1	-	ASSQDLGGDTIY
TRBJ1-4	TRBV9	-	ASSFGPGGAREKLF
TRBJ2-3	TRBV2	-	ATPGQGTDTQY
TRBJ2-7	TRBV4-1	-	ASTSGYEQY
TRBJ1-1	TRBV13	-	ASSSDRRGEAF
TRBJ1-1	TRBV5-1	-	ASSGVGQGGTEAF
TRBJ1-2	TRBV19	-	ASRYQDLGYT
TRBJ1-5	TRBV19	-	ASADRSFNQPQH
TRBJ2-1	TRBV24-1	-	ATSDRGKPF
TRBJ1-5	TRBV5-7	-	ASSLCRLGGH
TRBJ2-1	TRBV3-1/TRBV3-2	-	ASSQGQRDWYNEQF
TRBJ1-2	TRBV27	-	ASSSFLTGGDYGYT
TRBJ2-2	TRBV5-1	-	ASSLASGRNTGELF
TRBJ1-5	TRBV11-2	-	ASSLEGRQPQH
TRBJ1-5	TRBV18	-	ASSLFRQGDSNQPQH
TRBJ2-2	TRBV5-1	-	ASSQTSSGELF
TRBJ1-2	TRBV7-8	once	ASSLETGWEGYT
TRBJ1-1	TRBV5-4	-	ASSDVWTDEAF
TRBJ1-2	TRBV3-1/TRBV3-2	-	ASSQGAGGYT
TRBJ2-3	TRBV28	-	ASSLGATDSDTQY
TRBJ1-5	TRBV7-2	-	ASSLRTGDQPQH
TRBJ1-2	TRBV28	-	ASSLGRLTDYGYT
TRBJ1-1	TRBV7-9	-	ASSLAVSAF
TRBJ2-5	TRBV5-1	-	ASSFPGGETQY
TRBJ1-1	TRBV7-9	once	ASSPRLDTEAF
TRBJ1-2	TRBV29-1	-	SVDRAGYGYT
TRBJ2-7	TRBV3-1/TRBV3-2	-	ASSQDQRSEQY
TRBJ1-1	TRBV18	-	ASSPRALTLNTEAF
TRBJ1-4	TRBV5-1	-	ASSLEGAGEKLF
TRBJ2-3	TRBV14	-	ASSQDYIDTQY
TRBJ2-1	TRBV29-1	-	SVGLAGNNEQF
TRBJ1-5	TRBV6-1	-	ASSGWPEMISNQPQH
TRBJ2-6	TRBV2	-	ASEGQSISGANVLT
TRBJ2-2	TRBV4-2	once	ASSQLRTSGSVDTGELF
TRBJ1-3	TRBV19	-	ASTDSISGNTIY
TRBJ1-1	TRBV11-2	-	ASSSLRAGTRGTEAF
TRBJ1-4	TRBV11-2	-	ASSPAGTPSTNEKLF
TRBJ1-5	TRBV5-5	-	ASSLGAWTANQPQH
TRBJ2-1	TRBV5-1	-	ASSVTSGNEQF
TRBJ2-7	TRBV19	once	ASSTQGVGREQY
TRBJ2-2	TRBV5-1	once	ASSLAPAGRQRELF
TRBJ2-7	TRBV30	-	AWSPGVRTYEQY
TRBJ2-7	TRBV24-1	-	ATNLSSYEQY
TRBJ1-2	TRBV5-8	-	ASSSRYGYT
TRBJ2-3	TRBV6-5	-	ASRLAGAKDTQY
TRBJ2-3	TRBV7-2	-	ASSNSGSRDTQY
TRBJ2-1	TRBV3-1/TRBV3-2	-	ASSLIAGGPNEQF